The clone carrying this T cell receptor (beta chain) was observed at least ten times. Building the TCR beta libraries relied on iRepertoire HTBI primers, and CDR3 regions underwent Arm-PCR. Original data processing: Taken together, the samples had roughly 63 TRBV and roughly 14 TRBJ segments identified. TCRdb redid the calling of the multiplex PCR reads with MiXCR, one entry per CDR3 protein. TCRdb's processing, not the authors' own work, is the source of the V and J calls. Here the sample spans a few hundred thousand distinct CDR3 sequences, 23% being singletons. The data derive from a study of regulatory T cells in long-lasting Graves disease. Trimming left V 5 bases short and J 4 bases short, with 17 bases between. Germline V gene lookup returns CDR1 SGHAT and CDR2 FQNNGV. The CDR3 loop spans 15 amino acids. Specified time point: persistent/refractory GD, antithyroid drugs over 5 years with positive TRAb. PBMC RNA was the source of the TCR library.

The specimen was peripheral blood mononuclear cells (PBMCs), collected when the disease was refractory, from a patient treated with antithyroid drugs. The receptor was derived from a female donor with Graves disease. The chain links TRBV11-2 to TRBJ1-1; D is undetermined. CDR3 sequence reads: CASSPDRAVGTEAFF. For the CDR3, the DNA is TGTGCCAGCAGCCCTGACCGGGCCGTGGGCACTGAAGCTTTCTTT.